These 19 T cell receptor beta chains were all obtained from the same sample, sequenced in a study of PD-L1 blockade in urothelial cancer. Clones were sequenced by immunoSEQ multiplex PCR, and TCRdb holds only the in-frame ones, with some missing. The data contain tens of thousands of clones, around nine tenths of them singletons. The sequencing used PBMCs, collected around atezolizumab (anti-PD-L1) treatment. All receptors come from a man aged 45-65 years with urothelial cancer.

The rearrangement links TRBV30 to TRBJ1-3; no firm D call. The CDR3 contains 13 residues. V was trimmed by 8 bases and J by 2 bases, leaving 13 bases between them. CDR1 is GTSNPN, CDR2 SVGIG, per germline (reference sequence). CDR3 loop: CARLEGAGNTIYF. The CDR3 DNA follows: TGTGCCCGCCTTGAGGGAGCTGGAAACACCATATATTTT.

This clone was observed once. The gene calls are TRBV7-9 and TRBJ2-7; D is possibly TRBD1 (6 bases). Germline V CDR1 and CDR2: SEHNR, FQNEAQ (reference sequence). V lost 3 bases and J lost 6, with 21 bases in between. The CDR3 totals 16 residues. The CDR3 bases are TGTGCCAGCAGCTTCGCGGCAGGGGTGACCTCCCTCGAGCAGTACTTC. This translates into CASSFAAGVTSLEQYF.

CDR3 DNA sequence: TGTGCCATCAGTGGTGGACTAGCGGGAGTCATATACGAGCAGTACTTC. Translation: CAISGGLAGVIYEQYF. The gene calls are TRBV10-3 and TRBJ2-7; 13 bases align to TRBD2. With 4 bases clipped from V and 4 bases from J, the junction kept 7 bases outside the gene matches. Germline V gene lookup returns CDR1 ENHRY and CDR2 SYGVKD. The CDR3 length is 16 residues.

J is TRBJ2-1 and V is TRBV12-5, with D perhaps TRBD2 (6 bases). V was pared by 3 bases and J by 6 bases, with 33 bases between. Germline CDR1 and CDR2: LGHNT and FRNRAP. The CDR3 loop spans 21 amino acids. The CDR3 coding sequence is TGTGCTAGTGGTTTTGGGACTCACCTACGGGGAAGCGGAAGGACTGGCAATGAGCAGTTCTTC. Translation: CASGFGTHLRGSGRTGNEQFF.

The rearrangement joins TRBV11-3 to TRBJ2-1, with D tentatively TRBD2 (6 bases). This CDR3 has 15 residues. Germline V gene sequence: CDR1 SGHNT, CDR2 YENEEA. Trimming took 5 bases from V and 4 from J, leaving 15 bases between them. The CDR3 loop is CASSHTSMGYNEQFF. The CDR3 bases are TGTGCCAGCAGCCACACTAGCATGGGGTACAATGAGCAGTTCTTC.

The chain combines TRBV4-1 with TRBJ2-1, with TRBD2 matching over 8 bases. J gave up 2 bases and V 1 base, and 4 bases lay outside the gene matches. Germline V gives CDR1 MGHRA, CDR2 YSYEKL. The CDR3 is 16 residues long. The CDR3 DNA is TGCGCCAGCAGCCAAGCCGGGACTAGAGCCTACAATGAGCAGTTCTTC. Its protein is CASSQAGTRAYNEQFF.

As for this clone: The junction and the germline gene differ at one end; a read error may be behind it. J is TRBJ2-2 and V is TRBV19, with D possibly TRBD2 on 5 matching bases. The CDR3 runs to 16 residues. Germline CDR1 LNHDA, CDR2 SQIVND (reference sequence). CDR3 DNA: TGTGCCAGTAGTCCCCACGACCCGCGAAACACCGGGGAGCTATTTTTT. Amino acids: CASSPHDPRNTGELFF.

The chain joins TRBV29-1 to TRBJ1-2, with no clear D. The CDR3 runs to 16 residues. The ends were cut back, 2 bases at V and 8 bases at J, with 24 bases in the middle. Germline CDR1 reads SQVTM; CDR2 reads ANQGSEA. The CDR3 region has the DNA TGCAGCGTTGAAAGTTTGGAAAAAATCGGGATGGAGGGCTACACCTTC. Its translation: CSVESLEKIGMEGYTF.

The V call is TRBV30, the J call TRBJ1-2; a possible D gene is TRBD1 (5 bases). CDR3 length: 12 amino acids. From germline, CDR1 is GTSNPN and CDR2 SVGIG (reference sequence). V lost 1 base, J lost 4 bases, and 7 bases lay in between. CDR3 nucleotide sequence: TGTGCCTGGAGTGAGACAGCCTATGGCTACACCTTC. It yields the protein CAWSETAYGYTF.

The chain joins TRBV5-3 to TRBJ1-4; D uncertain. TRBV5-3 is placed among ORFs of uncertain function. CDR3 size: 9 residues. V gave up 4 bases and J gave up 14 bases, with 6 bases separating them. The CDR3 nucleotides read TGTGCCAGAAGCCAACGGCTGTTTTTT. Its translation: CARSQRLFF.

The chain employs TRBV20-1 and TRBJ1-1, with D hard to call. This CDR3 contains 11 residues. The V end was cut by 8 bases, the J end by 10 bases, with 17 bases between. From germline, CDR1 is DFQATT and CDR2 SNEGSKA (reference sequence). The CDR3 DNA follows: TGCAGTCCCGGCCCCGGAACGGGAGCTTTCTTT. Translated, it gives CSPGPGTGAFF.

The V gene is TRBV29-1, the J gene TRBJ2-7, with 9 bases lining up with TRBD1. CDR1 SQVTM and CDR2 ANQGSEA come from the germline V gene. The CDR3 has 13 residues. Trimming cost V 7 bases and J 6 bases; bases outside gene matches: 10. The CDR3 DNA reads TGCAGCGCCTTGGGACAGGGTGATGGCGAGCAGTACTTC. This sequence encodes CSALGQGDGEQYF.

V and J are TRBV19 and TRBJ1-5, with D unclear. Germline CDR1 reads LNHDA; CDR2 reads SQIVND (reference sequence). V was pared by 7 bases and J by 1 base, with 14 bases between. This CDR3 spans 15 amino acids. The chain's CDR3 is CASNPRYESNQPQHF. Written as DNA, the CDR3 is TGTGCCAGTAATCCCAGGTACGAAAGCAATCAGCCCCAGCATTTT.

Only one count was recorded for this clone. V is TRBV6-5 and J is TRBJ2-7; weak D call: TRBD2 (5 bases). Germline V CDR1 and CDR2: MNHEY, SVGAGI. Trimming left V 0 bases short and J 1 base short, with 7 bases between. CDR3 length: 14 residues. The CDR3 nucleotides are TGTGCCAGCAGTTACTCGAGGGATTCCTACGAGCAGTACTTC. Residues: CASSYSRDSYEQYF.

The chain joins TRBV28 to TRBJ2-3; 9 bases align to TRBD1. Germline CDR1 reads MDHEN; CDR2 reads SYDVKM. This CDR3 spans 20 amino acids. The trim removed 3 bases at V and 2 bases at J, leaving 18 bases unmatched. The CDR3 DNA reads as TGTGCCAGCAGTTTTTCTTGGACAGGGGAGCTATTTACCTCCACAGATACGCAGTATTTT. This translates into CASSFSWTGELFTSTDTQYF.

V and J are TRBV9 and TRBJ2-3; D not resolved. This CDR3 is built from 15 residues. CDR1 SGDLS and CDR2 YYNGEE come from the germline V gene. Trimming shortened V by 4 bases and J by 1 base, and 13 bases separated the two germline ends. The CDR3 reads CASSLGALGTDTQYF. CDR3 bases: TGTGCCAGCAGCCTCGGAGCCTTGGGCACAGATACGCAGTATTTT.

The CDR3 here is CASSQEAFLYGYTF. CDR3 in DNA: TGCGCCAGCAGCCAAGAAGCGTTCCTCTATGGCTACACCTTC. The gene calls are TRBV4-3 and TRBJ1-2; D is unclear. The CDR3 is made up of 14 amino acids. V was pared by 0 bases and J by 4 bases, with 9 bases between. Germline V gene sequence: CDR1 LGHNA, CDR2 YSLEER.

The rearrangement joins TRBV11-2 to TRBJ2-5, with a possible D match to TRBD2 (6 bases). V was shortened by 1 base and J by 5 bases, with 14 bases between the two germline ends. Germline CDR1 is SGHAT and CDR2 is FQNNGV. The CDR3 loop spans 15 amino acids. The CDR3 spells CASSLAPGVGETQYF. The CDR3 coding sequence is TGTGCCAGCAGCTTAGCCCCGGGAGTCGGGGAGACCCAGTACTTC.

V is TRBV6-5 and J is TRBJ1-5; possible D gene TRBD1, 6 bases. The CDR3 is made up of 14 amino acids. Germline-derived CDR1 and CDR2 are MNHEY and SVGAGI. V was clipped by 2 bases and J by 8 bases, with 13 bases between them. CDR3 coding DNA: TGTGCCAGCAGTTACCGAACAGGGTTTGAGCCCCAGCATTTT. Encoded protein: CASSYRTGFEPQHF.